A selection of T cell receptor beta chains follows, all from one sample in a study of blood T cell repertoires in COVID-19. The protocol was immunoSEQ multiplex PCR, while the TCRdb copy is restricted to in-frame clones and leaves out a portion. Of hundreds of thousands of clones listed, roughly nine tenths are singletons. Sequences were obtained from PBMCs or T cells enriched from blood (not recorded which). The receptors stem from a man in his thirties or forties who had recovered from COVID-19. CDR3s include the opening cysteine and the closing phenylalanine or tryptophan. D genes are given only for firm matches. Not all rows give a size; the values are once, few, many and, for expanded clones, a class.

V gene	D gene	J gene	clone size	CDR3 DNA	CDR3 protein
TRBV20-1	NA	TRBJ2-5	NA	TGCAGTGCTAGGACCGGGGAGACCCAGTACTTC	CSARTGETQYF
TRBV19	TRBD1	TRBJ1-1	NA	TGTGCCAGTAGAGGACAGGGAGAAGCTTTCTTT	CASRGQGEAFF
TRBV2	TRBD1	TRBJ2-1	few	TGTGCCAGTAGCCTCCGGGACAGGGGTTGGGGTGAGCAGTTCTTC	CASSLRDRGWGEQFF
TRBV12-3/TRBV12-4	NA	TRBJ1-5	NA	TGTGCCAGCAGCCTATCAGGGCTTCAGCCCCAGCATTTT	CASSLSGLQPQHF
TRBV29-1	NA	TRBJ2-5	NA	TGCAGCGTTGTCCCTAGCTACCAAGAGACCCAGTACTTC	CSVVPSYQETQYF
TRBV19	NA	TRBJ2-3	NA	TGTGCCAGTAGTATAGTCCCAGGCCCAAGCACAGATACGCAGTATTTT	CASSIVPGPSTDTQYF
TRBV5-6	NA	TRBJ2-7	NA	TGTGCCAGCAGCCACCAGTTGGTTGAGCAGTACTTC	CASSHQLVEQYF
TRBV10-3	NA	TRBJ1-5	NA	TGTGCCATCAGTGATAAACAGGGACAGCCCCAGCATTTT	CAISDKQGQPQHF
TRBV18	TRBD2	TRBJ2-7	NA	TGTGCCAGCTCGCTGGGGCTAGCGGAAAAACCCTACGAGCAGTACTTC	CASSLGLAEKPYEQYF
TRBV18	NA	TRBJ2-5	NA	TGTGCCAGCTCACCACCCGAAGAGACCCAGTACTTC	CASSPPEETQYF
TRBV28	TRBD1	TRBJ1-4	NA	TGTGCCAGCAGTCTTCGGACAGGGCTTGGTGAAAAACTGTTTTTT	CASSLRTGLGEKLFF
TRBV5-1	TRBD2	TRBJ2-3	NA	TGCGCCAGCAGCTTGCCACTAGCGGGAGTGACAGATACGCAGTATTTT	CASSLPLAGVTDTQYF
TRBV5-1	NA	TRBJ1-5	NA	TGCGCCAGCAGCTTGGACGGAGTCCCCAATCAGCCCCAGCATTTT	CASSLDGVPNQPQHF
TRBV14	TRBD1	TRBJ2-1	NA	TGTGCCAGCAGCCCCTGGACAGGGGGCGCAGGGAATGAGCAGTTCTTC	CASSPWTGGAGNEQFF
TRBV7-8	NA	TRBJ2-2	NA	TGTGCCAGCAGCCGACAGAACACCGGGGAGCTGTTTTTT	CASSRQNTGELFF
TRBV2	TRBD1	TRBJ1-2	NA	TGTGCCAGCAGTGTTCGGGACAGGGGCTACACCTTC	CASSVRDRGYTF
TRBV18	TRBD2	TRBJ2-7	once	TGTGCCAGCTCGGCGTTAGGACTAGCGGGACCTGATGGGCAGTACTTC	CASSALGLAGPDGQYF
TRBV7-6	NA	TRBJ1-4	NA	TGTGCCAGCAGCTTAGGCGGCAGCCGTGAAAAACTGTTTTTT	CASSLGGSREKLFF
TRBV3-1/TRBV3-2	TRBD1	TRBJ2-2	NA	TGTGCCAGCAGCCTCACAAGGGACAGGGTAGCCCCCGGGGAGCTGTTTTTT	CASSLTRDRVAPGELFF
TRBV7-2	NA	TRBJ1-6	NA	TGTGCCAGCAGCTTCAGGGGTGGGGGAACCGGGTCACCCCTCCACTTT	CASSFRGGGTGSPLHF
TRBV28	NA	TRBJ2-2	NA	TGTGCCAGCAGTCCCGCTAGGAACACCGGGGAGCTGTTTTTT	CASSPARNTGELFF
TRBV28	NA	TRBJ2-7	NA	TGTGCCAGCAGTTTAACAGGTTCCTACGAGCAGTACTTC	CASSLTGSYEQYF
TRBV6-5	NA	TRBJ2-7	NA	TGTGCCAGCAGTTACGGGCCAAGTTACGAGCAGTACTTC	CASSYGPSYEQYF
TRBV5-1	TRBD1	TRBJ2-7	NA	TGCGCCAGCAGCTATGGGACAGGGACAATAATAGCCGCCGAGCAGTACTTC	CASSYGTGTIIAAEQYF
TRBV3-1/TRBV3-2	NA	TRBJ2-3	NA	TGTGCCAGCAGCCAAGAGGTCCCCCTGAGAGGTGCTACGCAGTATTTT	CASSQEVPLRGATQYF
TRBV7-9	TRBD1	TRBJ2-1	NA	TGTGCCAGCAGCCGGGGACAGCAACTCTCCTACAATGAGCAGTTCTTC	CASSRGQQLSYNEQFF
TRBV18	NA	TRBJ2-1	once	TGTGCCAGCTCACCAATACAGAGCAATGAGCAGTTCTTC	CASSPIQSNEQFF
TRBV10-3	TRBD1	TRBJ1-4	NA	TGTGCCATCAGTGAATACCCCGGGACAGGGGGTGAAAAACTGTTTTTT	CAISEYPGTGGEKLFF
TRBV6-5	NA	TRBJ1-5	NA	TGTGCCAGCAGACGGGTGGGGGGACAGCCCCAGCATTTT	CASRRVGGQPQHF
TRBV11-3	TRBD2	TRBJ2-3	NA	TGTGCCAGCAGCGAGCGACTAGCGAGTACGCAGTATTTT	CASSERLASTQYF
TRBV7-9	TRBD2	TRBJ2-1	few	TGTGCCAGCAGCTCGGGACTAGCCTTGGGCAATGAGCAGTTCTTC	CASSSGLALGNEQFF
TRBV27	TRBD1	TRBJ2-1	NA	TGTGCCAGCGGACAGGAGGTGGACAATGAGCAGTTCTTC	CASGQEVDNEQFF
TRBV24-1	TRBD2	TRBJ2-1	NA	TGTGCCACCAGTCTAGCGGGAGGGTACAATGAGCAGTTCTTC	CATSLAGGYNEQFF
TRBV5-5	NA	TRBJ2-1	many	TGTGCCAGCAGCTTGGGGCTAGACCTCTCCTACAATGAGCAGTTCTTC	CASSLGLDLSYNEQFF
TRBV21-1	NA	TRBJ1-2	NA	TGTGCCAGCAGCAACCAAAGGACACTAAGTAACTATGGCTACACCTTC	CASSNQRTLSNYGYTF